The source of this T cell receptor (beta chain) is a study of control samples from healthy donors and cancer patients. TCRdb keeps only in-frame clones here, not all; method: immunoSEQ multiplex PCR. The sample consists of about 57,000 clones, 75% to 95% of them appearing once. Germline V gene sequence: CDR1 PRHDT, CDR2 FYEKMQ (reference sequence). The CDR3 extends over 14 amino acids. Trimming took 8 bases from V and 2 from J; bases not matched to a gene: 5. The chain recombines TRBV13 with TRBJ2-2, with 7 bases aligning to TRBD1. This TCR was recovered from a man aged 25-45 years with colorectal cancer. The specimen was PBMCs. The CDR3 sequence is CASQRGQNTGELFF. The CDR3 DNA reads as TGTGCCAGCCAGAGGGGGCAAAACACCGGGGAGCTGTTTTTT.